The clone carrying this T cell receptor (beta chain) was recorded at least ten times. What it recognizes is unknown. The data originate from a study of T cell repertoires in cytomegalovirus infection. For the study at large: Public TCR beta signatures provided an indication of both CMV infection and a matching HLA type.

The CDR3 loop spans 14 amino acids. Trimming at V came to 5 bases and at J to 4 bases, leaving 6 bases not matched to a gene. TCRdb passed the reads through MiXCR, listing each CDR3 protein once. The table shows about 140,000 distinct CDR3 sequences, with roughly 6% occurring only once. Points from the study as a whole: Summed public TCR beta family frequency identified CMV carriers bearing the relevant HLA. It was HLA-C-restricted CMV-specific TCR beta clonotypes that dominated the response ex vivo.

The TCR sequence derives from a human donor in good health (CMV status not recorded). Some clones in this sample may be carry-over from other donors' samples. The sequenced material came from PBMCs. The chain carries TRBV12-3 or TRBV12-4 and TRBJ1-1; 8 nucleotides match TRBD1. CDR3 protein: CASSIEQGVTEAFF. In DNA, the CDR3 is TGTGCCAGCAGTATCGAACAGGGGGTCACTGAAGCTTTCTTT.